These T cell receptor beta chains were read from a single sample in a study of blood T cell repertoires in COVID-19. Data came from immunoSEQ multiplex PCR; TCRdb stores just in-frame clones and leaves some out. The table shows approximately 190,000 clones, with under 90% occurring only once. Source material: peripheral blood. All receptors come from a man aged 25 to 40 with active or convalescent COVID-19. The CDR3 runs from the conserved cysteine through the conserved F or W. Each record gives: J gene, V gene, D gene, clone size, CDR3 DNA, CDR3 protein. A D gene is named only where the DNA matches it firmly. Clone size is not always given. Where it is, it says once, few, many or a class for expanded clones.

TRBJ2-7,TRBV12-3/TRBV12-4,NA,few,TGTGCCAGTGCGAGCGGGCGTTCCTACGAGCAGTACTTC,CASASGRSYEQYF
TRBJ1-1,TRBV19,NA,NA,TGTGCCAGTAGTATAGAATCCGGGACTGAAGCTTTCTTT,CASSIESGTEAFF
TRBJ2-3,TRBV7-8,TRBD2,NA,TGTGCCAGCAGCCCCACGTTCATCAGGGCGGGGGGGACAGATACGCAGTATTTT,CASSPTFIRAGGTDTQYF
TRBJ2-1,TRBV24-1,NA,NA,TGTGCCACCAGTGGCCAGGGGAACTACAATGAGCAGTTCTTC,CATSGQGNYNEQFF
TRBJ1-2,TRBV9,NA,NA,TGTGCCAGCCTCGACCTCCAGGGAGGGAATGGCTACACCTTC,CASLDLQGGNGYTF
TRBJ1-4,TRBV27,TRBD1,NA,TGTGCCAGCAGTTTACAAGACAGGGCCGCAACTAATGAAAAACTGTTTTTT,CASSLQDRAATNEKLFF
TRBJ1-5,TRBV6-4,TRBD1,NA,TGTGCCAGCAGTCCCGGACAGGGTAGTGAGCCCCAGCATTTT,CASSPGQGSEPQHF
TRBJ2-5,TRBV27,TRBD2,NA,TGTGCCAGCAGTTTCGGGAGGTTCCAAGAGACCCAGTACTTC,CASSFGRFQETQYF
TRBJ1-6,TRBV7-3,NA,NA,TGTGCCAGCAGTAGGGACACCTATAATTCACCCCTCCACTTT,CASSRDTYNSPLHF
TRBJ1-2,TRBV6-5,NA,NA,TGTGCCAGCAGTTACCTAGGGGCCCTCTATGGCTACACCTTC,CASSYLGALYGYTF
TRBJ1-1,TRBV6-1,TRBD1,NA,TGTGCCAGCAGTGACGTCCCGGGACAGGGAAACACTGAAGCTTTCTTT,CASSDVPGQGNTEAFF
TRBJ2-2,TRBV21-1,NA,NA,TGTGCCAGCAGCAAAGTAGTAACAGGGGGCCACGGGGAGCTGTTTTTT,CASSKVVTGGHGELFF
TRBJ2-5,TRBV7-9,NA,NA,TGTGCCAGCAGCCTTGAGGCTAACCAAGAGACCCAGTACTTC,CASSLEANQETQYF
TRBJ1-5,TRBV4-1,TRBD1,NA,TGCGCCAGCAGCCAGAAAGACAGGGGGATTCAGCCCCAGCATTTT,CASSQKDRGIQPQHF
TRBJ1-2,TRBV7-2,TRBD1,once,TGTGCCAGCAGCTCACAACAGGGGGAGTATGGCTACACCTTC,CASSSQQGEYGYTF